Only a few counts were recorded for the clone carrying this TCR beta chain. Its target is not known. The whole isolated RNA underwent reverse transcription, so sequencing captured expressed TCRB transcripts. Clones were read by immunoSEQ multiplex PCR, and TCRdb kept only the in-frame ones, dropping some. The sample includes roughly 400,000 clones, roughly 13% of them seen just once. The data originate from a study of beta chain features in type 1 diabetes. Study-wide findings and caveats: Type 1 diabetes patients had TCRB CDR3s that were shorter (moderately but significantly so) in all four CD4+ subsets. cDNA sequencing could over-represent cells with high TCR expression.

Sorting with CD45RO/CCR7/CD25/CD127/CD95/CD27 yielded naive, central memory, regulatory and stem-like memory CD4+ cells. The TCR sequence derives from a man aged 25 to 45 in good health. The material sequenced was naive CD4+ T cells from blood.

The CDR3 loop is CASSARAASYNEQFF. CDR3 bases: TGTGCCAGCAGCGCTAGGGCTGCCTCCTACAATGAGCAGTTCTTC. This chain joins TRBV7-2 and TRBJ2-1, with no clear D. Germline-derived CDR1 and CDR2 are SGHTA and FQGNSA. With 5 bases removed from V and 0 bases from J, the gap between germline ends came to 11 bases. CDR3 size: 15 residues.